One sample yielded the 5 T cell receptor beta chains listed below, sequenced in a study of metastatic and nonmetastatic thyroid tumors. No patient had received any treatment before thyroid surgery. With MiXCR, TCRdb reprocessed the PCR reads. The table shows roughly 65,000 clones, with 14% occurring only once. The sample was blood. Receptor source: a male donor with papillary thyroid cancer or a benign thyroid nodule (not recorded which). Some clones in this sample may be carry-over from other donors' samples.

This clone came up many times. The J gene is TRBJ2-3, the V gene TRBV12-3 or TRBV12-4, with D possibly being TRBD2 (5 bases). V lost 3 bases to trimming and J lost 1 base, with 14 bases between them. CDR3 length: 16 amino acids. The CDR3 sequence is CASSLVPAVGTDTQYF. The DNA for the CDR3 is TGTGCCAGCAGTTTGGTACCAGCGGTAGGCACAGATACGCAGTATTTT.

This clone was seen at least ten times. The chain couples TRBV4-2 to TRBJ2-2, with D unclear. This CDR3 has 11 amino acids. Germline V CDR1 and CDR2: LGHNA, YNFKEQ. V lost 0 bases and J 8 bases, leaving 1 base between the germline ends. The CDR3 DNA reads TGTGCCAGCAGCCAAGATGGGGAGCTGTTTTTT. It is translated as CASSQDGELFF.

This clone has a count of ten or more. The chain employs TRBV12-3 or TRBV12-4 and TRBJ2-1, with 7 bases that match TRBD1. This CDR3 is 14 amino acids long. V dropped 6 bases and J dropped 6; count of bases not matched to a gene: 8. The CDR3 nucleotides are TGTGCCAGCAGGTCCCGGGCAGGGGGCAATGAGCAGTTCTTC. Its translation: CASRSRAGGNEQFF.

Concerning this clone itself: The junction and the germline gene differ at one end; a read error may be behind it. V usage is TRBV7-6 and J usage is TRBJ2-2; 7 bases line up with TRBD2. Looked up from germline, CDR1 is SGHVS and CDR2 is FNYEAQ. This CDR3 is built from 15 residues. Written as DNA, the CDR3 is TGTGCCAGCAGCCCCTATATCGGGAGGACCGGTGAGCTGTTTTTT. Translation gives CASSPYIGRTGELFF. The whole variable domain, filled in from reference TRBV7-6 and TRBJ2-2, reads GAGVSQSPRYKVTKRGQDVALRCDPISGHVSLYWYRQALGQGPEFLTYFNYEAQQDKSGLPNDRFSAERPEGSISTLTIQRTEQRDSAMYRCASSPYIGRTGELFFGEGSRLTVL.

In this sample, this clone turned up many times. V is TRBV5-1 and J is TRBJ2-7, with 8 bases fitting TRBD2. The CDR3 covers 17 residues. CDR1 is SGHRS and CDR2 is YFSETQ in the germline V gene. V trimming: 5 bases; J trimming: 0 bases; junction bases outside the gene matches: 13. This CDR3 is CASRVAGSGGDSYEQYF. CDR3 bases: TGCGCCAGCAGAGTTGCAGGGAGCGGGGGAGACTCCTACGAGCAGTACTTC.